These 20 T cell receptor beta chains came from one sample sequenced in a study of blood T cell repertoires in COVID-19. The repertoire was sequenced with immunoSEQ multiplex PCR; TCRdb's copy has only in-frame clones and lacks some. The sample lists about 70,000 clones; roughly 80% were seen once. Source material: peripheral blood. The receptor set was obtained from a man aged 70 or older who had recovered from COVID-19.

The chain joins TRBV7-2 to TRBJ1-1; 8 positions match TRBD1. The V segment lost 5 bases and the J segment 3 bases; nucleotides outside the gene matches: 5. Per germline, CDR1 SGHTA and CDR2 FQGNSA. This CDR3 is built from 14 residues. CDR3 sequence reads: CASSPQGEDTEAFF. The CDR3 bases are TGTGCCAGCAGCCCACAGGGGGAGGACACTGAAGCTTTCTTT.

The rearrangement joins TRBV5-4 to TRBJ2-2; 11 nucleotides line up with TRBD1. The CDR3 runs 18 residues. V lost 3 bases to trimming and J lost 7 bases; unmatched junction nucleotides: 14. The germline V gene encodes CDR1 SGHNT and CDR2 YYREEE (reference sequence). The CDR3 nucleotides read TGTGCCAGCAGCTCGGGCGGACAGGGGGCTCTTCTTGTCGGGGAGCTGTTTTTT. This sequence encodes CASSSGGQGALLVGELFF.

The chain combines TRBV7-8 with TRBJ2-1; TRBD2 aligns across 10 bases. There are 18 residues in the CDR3. Looked up from germline, CDR1 is SGHVS and CDR2 is FQNEAQ. V was pared by 5 bases and J by 0 bases, with 10 bases of the junction left unmatched. The DNA of the CDR3 is TGTGCCAGCAGCCATACAAGCGGGGGGGCCCCCTCCTACAATGAGCAGTTCTTC. Residues: CASSHTSGGAPSYNEQFF. The entire variable domain, with the rest obtained from reference TRBV7-8 and TRBJ2-1, is as follows: GAGVSQSPRYKVAKRGQDVALRCDPISGHVSLFWYQQALGQGPEFLTYFQNEAQLDKSGLPSDRFFAERPEGSVSTLKIQRTQQEDSAVYLCASSHTSGGAPSYNEQFFGPGTRLTVL.

The CDR3, as DNA: TGTGCCAGCAGCCCGGACTACAGTGAAGCTTTCTTT. This sequence encodes CASSPDYSEAFF. V usage is TRBV28 and J usage is TRBJ1-1; D is uncertain. Germline loops: CDR1 MDHEN, CDR2 SYDVKM. V lost 6 bases, J lost 7 bases, and 12 bases lay in between. The CDR3 is 12 amino acids. The full variable domain, its missing parts supplied by reference TRBV28 and TRBJ1-1, is DVKVTQSSRYLVKRTGEKVFLECVQDMDHENMFWYRQDPGLGLRLIYFSYDVKMKEKGDIPEGYSVSREKKERFSLILESASTNQTSMYLCASSPDYSEAFFGQGTRLTVV.

This chain connects TRBV5-5 to TRBJ1-4; 11 bases agree with TRBD1. The junction had 6 bases not matched to a gene; V was cut back by 4 bases and J by 1 base. In germline, CDR1 is SGHKS, CDR2 YYEKEE (reference sequence). The CDR3 extends over 17 amino acids. CDR3 protein: CASSPGQGARTNEKLFF. The CDR3 DNA reads as TGTGCCAGCAGCCCTGGACAGGGGGCACGAACTAATGAAAAACTGTTTTTT.

This chain links TRBV5-1 with TRBJ2-7; 9 positions agree with TRBD2. This CDR3 contains 16 residues. Germline CDR1 reads SGHRS; CDR2 reads YFSETQ. Germline trimming cut 6 bases from V and 2 bases from J; bases unmatched to any gene: 12. In DNA, the CDR3 is TGCGCCAGCAAACCCGGGGCGAGCGGGGGGACCTACGAGCAGTACTTC. Translating gives CASKPGASGGTYEQYF.

This clone was counted only a few times. The chain combines TRBV12-3 or TRBV12-4 with TRBJ1-2, with D unresolved. The CDR3 extends over 13 amino acids. V was shortened by 1 base and J by 8 bases, with 11 bases between the two germline ends. The CDR3 nucleotides read TGTGCCAGCAGTTTAGAGTTGAGGGTGGGCTACACCTTC. Its translation is CASSLELRVGYTF.

The V gene is TRBV5-1, the J gene TRBJ2-3; the match to TRBD1 covers 10 bases. V was clipped by 0 bases and J by 8 bases; unmatched bases: 9. The CDR3 totals 16 residues. Germline lookup yields CDR1 SGHRS and CDR2 YFSETQ. The CDR3 DNA sequence: TGCGCCAGCAGCTTGGGTCCCGGGACAGGGGAAGCTACGCAGTATTTT. Protein product: CASSLGPGTGEATQYF.

The CDR3 loop reads CASRPGAGYEQYF. Here the CDR3 DNA reads TGTGCCAGCAGACCCGGTGCAGGCTACGAGCAGTACTTC. The chain recombines TRBV6-5 with TRBJ2-7, with D unclear. V lost 6 bases to trimming and J lost 3 bases, with 12 bases between them. From germline, CDR1 is MNHEY and CDR2 SVGAGI. This CDR3 region has 13 residues.

The rearrangement links TRBV5-4 to TRBJ2-2; D not certain. V was cut by 4 bases and J by 0 bases, with 7 bases left in between. The germline gives CDR1 SGHNT, CDR2 YYREEE (reference sequence). CDR3 length: 14 residues. CDR3 coding DNA: TGTGCCAGCAGCCCTAATTCGAACACCGGGGAGCTGTTTTTT. Translated: CASSPNSNTGELFF.

The chain joins TRBV7-2 to TRBJ1-2; D is possibly TRBD1 (6 bases). The V end lost 7 bases, the J end lost 8 bases, and 26 bases lay between the germline ends. This CDR3 spans 16 amino acids. CDR1 is SGHTA, CDR2 FQGNSA, per germline. The CDR3 sequence is CASTYGPNRVAPGYTF. The CDR3 DNA sequence: TGTGCCAGCACCTACGGCCCGAACAGGGTTGCCCCGGGCTACACCTTC. Using reference TRBV7-2 and TRBJ1-2 for the parts outside the CDR3, the full variable domain is GAGVSQSPSNKVTEKGKDVELRCDPISGHTALYWYRQSLGQGLEFLIYFQGNSAPDKSGLPSDRFSAERTGGSVSTLTIQRTQQEDSAVYLCASTYGPNRVAPGYTFGSGTRLTVV.

The J gene is TRBJ2-7, the V gene TRBV6-2 or TRBV6-3; 11 nucleotides agree with TRBD1. The CDR3 has 15 amino acids. Trimming took 7 bases from V and 6 from J; bases not matched to a gene: 11. Germline V gene data show CDR1 as MNHEY and CDR2 as SVGEGT. The CDR3 protein is CASIPRGQGVFEQYF. The CDR3 DNA sequence: TGTGCCAGCATCCCCCGGGGACAGGGGGTGTTCGAGCAGTACTTC.

This clone has just a few counts. CDR3: CASSSYSTGALYGYTF. CDR3 bases: TGTGCCAGTAGTAGCTACTCGACAGGGGCACTTTATGGCTACACCTTC. The chain combines TRBV19 with TRBJ1-2, with 8 bases matching TRBD1. There are 16 residues in the CDR3. Germline V gene lookup returns CDR1 LNHDA and CDR2 SQIVND (reference sequence). J lost 5 bases, V lost 4 bases, and 12 bases had no gene match.

The chain couples TRBV28 to TRBJ2-3, with D perhaps matching TRBD1 (6 bases). Germline CDR1 MDHEN, CDR2 SYDVKM. Between the trimmed V and J ends, which lost 6 bases and 6 bases, there was a span of 22 bases. The CDR3 spans 16 residues. The CDR3 here is CASSRNGQILGDTQYF. The CDR3 region has the DNA TGTGCCAGCAGCCGAAACGGACAGATCCTGGGGGATACGCAGTATTTT.

This chain uses TRBV10-3 with TRBJ2-3, with 12 positions matching TRBD2. After removal of 10 bases from V and 4 bases from J, the junction contained 6 bases not matched to a gene. CDR1 is ENHRY and CDR2 is SYGVKD in the germline V gene. CDR3 length equals 14 residues. The CDR3 nucleotides are TGTGCCACTGGGCTAGCGGGAGGGGCAGATACGCAGTATTTT. Amino acid sequence: CATGLAGGADTQYF.

This clone was seen a single time. This chain connects TRBV18 to TRBJ2-7; D possibly corresponds to TRBD1 (5 bases). The germline V gene has CDR1 KGHSH and CDR2 LQKENI. The CDR3 covers 15 residues. The V end was cut by 3 bases, the J end by 2 bases, with 14 bases between. CDR3 loop: CASSPNPDNTYEQYF. The CDR3 nucleotides read TGTGCCAGCTCACCGAACCCGGACAACACCTACGAGCAGTACTTC.

CDR3 in DNA: TGTGCTAGTGGTTCCACTTGGGGGCATGAGCAGTTCTTC. Translating gives CASGSTWGHEQFF. The V gene is TRBV12-5, the J gene TRBJ2-1, with a possible D match to TRBD1 (6 bases). This CDR3 comprises 13 residues. Trimming stripped 4 bases from V and 8 bases from J, with 12 bases between. Germline CDR1 is LGHNT and CDR2 is FRNRAP.

This sequence joins TRBV4-2 and TRBJ2-2, with D possibly matching TRBD2 (5 bases). CDR3 length equals 16 residues. V was trimmed by 6 bases and J by 0 bases, leaving 14 bases between them. Germline CDR1 is LGHNA and CDR2 is YNFKEQ. CDR3 sequence (DNA): TGTGCCAGCAGTTCCGTGTTGGAGGCGAACACCGGGGAGCTGTTTTTT. This translates into CASSSVLEANTGELFF.

This rearrangement joins TRBV11-2 to TRBJ2-7; D possibly corresponds to TRBD1 (6 bases). With 2 bases removed from V and 5 bases from J, the gap between germline ends came to 16 bases. The CDR3 is 15 amino acids. Germline CDR1 SGHAT, CDR2 FQNNGV. CDR3 protein: CASSLIKGVGHEQYF. The CDR3 nucleotides are TGTGCCAGCAGCTTAATTAAGGGGGTTGGGCACGAGCAGTACTTC.

This clone was found once. The V gene is TRBV9, the J gene TRBJ1-3; no clear D. Germline V lookup: CDR1 SGDLS, CDR2 YYNGEE. Deletions cut 2 bases from V and 0 bases from J, with 18 bases between. The CDR3 extends over 18 amino acids. CDR3 coding DNA: TGTGCCAGCAGCGTTGAACCCTTACCAGCGCTCTCTGGAAACACCATATATTTT. Its translation: CASSVEPLPALSGNTIYF.